This is a list of T cell receptor beta chains from one sample in a study of blood T cell repertoires in COVID-19. Generated by immunoSEQ multiplex PCR, the TCRdb table keeps only in-frame clones and is missing some. The sample contains 90,000 to 130,000 clones, less than 75% of which appear only once. The sample comprised peripheral blood. Receptor source: a woman aged 55-69 years with acute or convalescent COVID-19. Each CDR3 is given without its conserved first and last residue.

V: TRBV3-1/TRBV3-2; length: 14; CDR3: ASSPHGGARADTQY
V: TRBV2; length: 12; CDR3: ASSTSRSYNEQF
V: TRBV28; length: 12; CDR3: ASSLTNRAGAAF
V: TRBV27; length: 13; CDR3: ASSYDGTTRYGYT
V: TRBV29-1; length: 11; CDR3: SVGQGLNQPQH
V: TRBV7-9; length: 12; CDR3: ASSADRAVNEQF
V: TRBV12-3/TRBV12-4; length: 9; CDR3: ASSRGTEAF
V: TRBV6-4; length: 14; CDR3: ASSALAGGNTGELF
V: TRBV9; length: 13; CDR3: ASSDRGGSGNTIY
V: TRBV7-9; length: 15; CDR3: ASSRDRGPIGNQPQH